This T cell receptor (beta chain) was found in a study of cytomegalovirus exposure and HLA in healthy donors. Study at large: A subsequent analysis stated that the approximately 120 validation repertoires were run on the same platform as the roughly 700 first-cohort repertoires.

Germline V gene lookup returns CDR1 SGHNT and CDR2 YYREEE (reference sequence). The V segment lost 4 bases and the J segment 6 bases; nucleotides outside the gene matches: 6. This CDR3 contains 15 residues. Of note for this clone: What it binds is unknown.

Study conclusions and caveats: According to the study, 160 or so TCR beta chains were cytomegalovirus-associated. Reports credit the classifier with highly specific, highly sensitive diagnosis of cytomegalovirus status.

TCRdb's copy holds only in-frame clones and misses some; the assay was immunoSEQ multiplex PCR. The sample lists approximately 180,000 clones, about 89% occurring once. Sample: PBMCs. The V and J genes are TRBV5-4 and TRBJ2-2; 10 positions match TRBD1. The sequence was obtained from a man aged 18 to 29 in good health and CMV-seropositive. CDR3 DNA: TGTGCCAGCAGCGGGGACAGGGGTTTTTCCGGGGAGCTGTTTTTT. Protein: CASSGDRGFSGELFF.